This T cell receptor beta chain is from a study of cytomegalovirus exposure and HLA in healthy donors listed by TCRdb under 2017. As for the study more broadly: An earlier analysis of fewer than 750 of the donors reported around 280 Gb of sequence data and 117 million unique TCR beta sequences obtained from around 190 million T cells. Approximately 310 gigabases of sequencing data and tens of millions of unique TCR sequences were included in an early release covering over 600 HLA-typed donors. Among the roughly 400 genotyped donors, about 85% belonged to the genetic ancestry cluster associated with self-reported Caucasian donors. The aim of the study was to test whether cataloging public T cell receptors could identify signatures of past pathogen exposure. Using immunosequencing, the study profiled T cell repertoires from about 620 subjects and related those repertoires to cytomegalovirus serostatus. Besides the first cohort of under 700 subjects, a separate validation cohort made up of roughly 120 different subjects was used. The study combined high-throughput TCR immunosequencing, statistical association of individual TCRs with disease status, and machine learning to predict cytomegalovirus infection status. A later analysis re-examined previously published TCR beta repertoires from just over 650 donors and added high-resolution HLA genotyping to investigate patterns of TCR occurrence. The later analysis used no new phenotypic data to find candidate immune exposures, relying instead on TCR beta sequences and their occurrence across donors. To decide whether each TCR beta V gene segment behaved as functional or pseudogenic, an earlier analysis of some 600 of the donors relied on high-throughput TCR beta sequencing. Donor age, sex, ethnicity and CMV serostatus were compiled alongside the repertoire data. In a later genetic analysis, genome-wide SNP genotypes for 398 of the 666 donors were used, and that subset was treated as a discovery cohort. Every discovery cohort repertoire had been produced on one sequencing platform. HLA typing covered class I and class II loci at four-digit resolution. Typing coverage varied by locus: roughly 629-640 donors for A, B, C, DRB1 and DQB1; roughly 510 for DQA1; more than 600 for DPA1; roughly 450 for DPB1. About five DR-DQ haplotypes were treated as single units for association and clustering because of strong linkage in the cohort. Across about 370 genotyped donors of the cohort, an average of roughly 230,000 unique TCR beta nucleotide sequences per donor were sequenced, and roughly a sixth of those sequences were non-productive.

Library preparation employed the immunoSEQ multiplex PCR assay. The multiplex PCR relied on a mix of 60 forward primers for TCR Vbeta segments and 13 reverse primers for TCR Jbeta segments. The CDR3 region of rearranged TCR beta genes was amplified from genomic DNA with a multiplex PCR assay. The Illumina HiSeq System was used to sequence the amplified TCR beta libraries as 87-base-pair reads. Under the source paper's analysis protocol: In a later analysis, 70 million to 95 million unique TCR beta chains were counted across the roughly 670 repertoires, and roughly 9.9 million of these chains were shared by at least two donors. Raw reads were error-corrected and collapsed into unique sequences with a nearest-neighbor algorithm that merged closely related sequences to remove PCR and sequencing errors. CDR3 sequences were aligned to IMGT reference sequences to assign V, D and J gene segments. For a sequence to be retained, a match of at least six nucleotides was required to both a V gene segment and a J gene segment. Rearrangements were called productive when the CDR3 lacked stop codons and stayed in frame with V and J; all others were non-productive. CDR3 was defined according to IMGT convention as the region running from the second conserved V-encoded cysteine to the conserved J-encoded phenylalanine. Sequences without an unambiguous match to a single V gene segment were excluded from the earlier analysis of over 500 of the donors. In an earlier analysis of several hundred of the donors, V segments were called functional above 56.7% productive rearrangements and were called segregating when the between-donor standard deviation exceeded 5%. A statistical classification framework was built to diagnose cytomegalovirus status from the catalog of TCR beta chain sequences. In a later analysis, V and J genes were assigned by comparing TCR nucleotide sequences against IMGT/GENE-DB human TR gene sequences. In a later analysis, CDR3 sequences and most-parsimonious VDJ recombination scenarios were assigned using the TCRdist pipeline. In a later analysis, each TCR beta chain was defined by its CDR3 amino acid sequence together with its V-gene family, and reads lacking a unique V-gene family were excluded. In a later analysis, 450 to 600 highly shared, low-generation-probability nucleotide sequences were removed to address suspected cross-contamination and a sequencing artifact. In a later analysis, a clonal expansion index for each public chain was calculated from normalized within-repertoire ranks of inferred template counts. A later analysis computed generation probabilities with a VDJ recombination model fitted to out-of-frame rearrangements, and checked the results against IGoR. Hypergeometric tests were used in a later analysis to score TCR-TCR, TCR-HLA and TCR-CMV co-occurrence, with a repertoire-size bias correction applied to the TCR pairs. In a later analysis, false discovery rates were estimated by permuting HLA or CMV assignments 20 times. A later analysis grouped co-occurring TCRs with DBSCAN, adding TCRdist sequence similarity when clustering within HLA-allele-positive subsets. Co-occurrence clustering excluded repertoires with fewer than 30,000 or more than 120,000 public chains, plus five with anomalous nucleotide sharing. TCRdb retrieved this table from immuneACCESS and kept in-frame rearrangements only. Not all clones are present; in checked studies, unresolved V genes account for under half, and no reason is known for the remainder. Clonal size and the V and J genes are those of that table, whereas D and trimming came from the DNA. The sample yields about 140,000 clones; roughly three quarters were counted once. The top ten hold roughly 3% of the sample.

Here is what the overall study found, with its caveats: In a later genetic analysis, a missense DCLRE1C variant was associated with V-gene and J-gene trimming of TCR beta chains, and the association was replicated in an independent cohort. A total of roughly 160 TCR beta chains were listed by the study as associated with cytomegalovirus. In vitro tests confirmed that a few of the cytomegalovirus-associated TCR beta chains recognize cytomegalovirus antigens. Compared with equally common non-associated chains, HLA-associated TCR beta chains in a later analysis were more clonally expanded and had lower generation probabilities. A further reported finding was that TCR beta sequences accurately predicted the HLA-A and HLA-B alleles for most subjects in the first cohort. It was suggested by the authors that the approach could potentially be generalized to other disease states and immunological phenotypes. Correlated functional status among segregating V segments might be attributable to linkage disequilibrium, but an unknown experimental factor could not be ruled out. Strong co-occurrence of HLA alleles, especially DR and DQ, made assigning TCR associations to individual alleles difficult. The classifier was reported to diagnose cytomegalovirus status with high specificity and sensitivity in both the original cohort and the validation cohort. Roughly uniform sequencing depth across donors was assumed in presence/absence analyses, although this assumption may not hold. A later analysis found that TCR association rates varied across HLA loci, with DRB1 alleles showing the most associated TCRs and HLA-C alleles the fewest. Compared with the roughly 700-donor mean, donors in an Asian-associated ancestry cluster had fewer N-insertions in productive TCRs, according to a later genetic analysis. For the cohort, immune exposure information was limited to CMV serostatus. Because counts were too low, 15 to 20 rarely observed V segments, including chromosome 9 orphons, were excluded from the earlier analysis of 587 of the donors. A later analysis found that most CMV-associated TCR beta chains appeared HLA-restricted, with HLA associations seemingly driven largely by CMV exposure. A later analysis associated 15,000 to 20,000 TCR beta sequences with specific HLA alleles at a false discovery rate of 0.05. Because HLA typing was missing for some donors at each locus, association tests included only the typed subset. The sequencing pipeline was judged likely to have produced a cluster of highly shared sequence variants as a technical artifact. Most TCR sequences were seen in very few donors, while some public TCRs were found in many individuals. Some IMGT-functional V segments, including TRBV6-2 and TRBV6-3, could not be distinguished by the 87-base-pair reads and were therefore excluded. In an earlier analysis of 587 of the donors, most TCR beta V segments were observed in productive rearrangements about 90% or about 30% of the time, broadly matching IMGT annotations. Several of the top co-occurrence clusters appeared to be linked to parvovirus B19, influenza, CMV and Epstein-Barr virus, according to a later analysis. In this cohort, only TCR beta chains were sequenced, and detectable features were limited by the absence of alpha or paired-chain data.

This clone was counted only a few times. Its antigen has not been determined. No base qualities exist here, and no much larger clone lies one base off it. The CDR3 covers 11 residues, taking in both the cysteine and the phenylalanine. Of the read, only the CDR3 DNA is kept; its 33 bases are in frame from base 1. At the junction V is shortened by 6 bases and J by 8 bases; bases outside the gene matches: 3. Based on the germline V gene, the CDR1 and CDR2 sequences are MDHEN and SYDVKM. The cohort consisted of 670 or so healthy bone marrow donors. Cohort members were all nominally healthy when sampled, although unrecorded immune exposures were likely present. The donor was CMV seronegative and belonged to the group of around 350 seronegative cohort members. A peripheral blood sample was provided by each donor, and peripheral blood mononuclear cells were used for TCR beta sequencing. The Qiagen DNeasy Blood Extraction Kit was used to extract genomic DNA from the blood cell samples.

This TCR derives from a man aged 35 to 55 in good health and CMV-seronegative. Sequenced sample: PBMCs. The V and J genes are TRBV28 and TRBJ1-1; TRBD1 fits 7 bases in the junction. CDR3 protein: CASRWDREAFF. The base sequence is TGTGCCAGCAGGTGGGACAGAGAAGCTTTCTTT.